This is a list of T cell receptor beta chains from one sample in a study of blood T cell repertoires in COVID-19. Only in-frame clones appear in the TCRdb table, and some are missing; sequencing was by immunoSEQ multiplex PCR. Among a few hundred thousand clones listed, 70% to 90% were seen once. Sequencing was carried out using peripheral blood. The receptor set was obtained from a woman aged 55-69 years with COVID-19, enrolled during active disease. Both conserved end residues are part of each CDR3. The order of the fields is D gene, clone size, J gene, V gene, CDR3 DNA, CDR3 protein. The D gene is left open where the match is weak. Clone sizes are given selectively: once, few, many, or a class where the clone is expanded.

TRBD1 . TRBJ1-5 TRBV5-6 TGTGCCAGTGAGACTCACCGGGACAGGGGGCTGAGTCAGCCCCAGCATTTT CASETHRDRGLSQPQHF
TRBD1 . TRBJ2-7 TRBV27 TGTGCCAGCAGCTGGGACAGACGGAACGAGCAGTACTTC CASSWDRRNEQYF
TRBD2 once TRBJ2-5 TRBV5-1 TGCGCCAGCAGCCGAGGGGCTAGCGGGGGGGCCGAGGAGACCCAGTACTTC CASSRGASGGAEETQYF
. . TRBJ2-7 TRBV11-3 TGTGCCAGCAGTCCGGACGGGGCCTACGAGCAGTACTTC CASSPDGAYEQYF
. . TRBJ1-2 TRBV3-1/TRBV3-2 TGTGCCAGTAGCCAAAATGTAGGGGGAGATGGCTACACCTTC CASSQNVGGDGYTF
. once TRBJ1-1 TRBV6-5 TGTGCCAGCAGTTGGAACAGGAACACTGAAGCTTTCTTT CASSWNRNTEAFF
TRBD1 . TRBJ1-4 TRBV5-1 TGCGCCAGCAGTCCCAGGACAGGGGAGGAAAAACTGTTTTTT CASSPRTGEEKLFF
TRBD1 . TRBJ2-1 TRBV7-9 TGTGCCAGCAGTTTCAACTCCGGGACAGGGAGCTCCTACAATGAGCAGTTCTTC CASSFNSGTGSSYNEQFF
. . TRBJ1-4 TRBV6-5 TGTGCCAGCCGACGGGGGTCAACGAGTGAAAAACTGTTTTTT CASRRGSTSEKLFF
. . TRBJ2-5 TRBV13 TGTGCCAGCAGCTTAGGCCCTAACGGGGGAGAGACCCAGTACTTC CASSLGPNGGETQYF
. . TRBJ1-1 TRBV6-5 TGTGCCAGCATCAGAGGTGAAGCTTTCTTT CASIRGEAFF
. . TRBJ1-1 TRBV10-3 TGTGCCATCAGTGAGAGTCGGGGTACAGACACTGAAGCTTTCTTT CAISESRGTDTEAFF
. . TRBJ1-5 TRBV5-5 TGTGCCAGCAGCTTTTCCGTTTTATCGGAGCTTTACCCCCAGCATTTT CASSFSVLSELYPQHF
. . TRBJ1-1 TRBV7-2 TGTGCCAGCAGTCCCGACAGAGCGAACACTGAAGCTTTCTTT CASSPDRANTEAFF
TRBD2 . TRBJ2-3 TRBV19 TGTGCCAGTAGTATAGGACTAGCTGGCACAGATACGCAGTATTTT CASSIGLAGTDTQYF
. . TRBJ2-4 TRBV4-2 TGTGCCAGCAGCCAAGAGGGGGGGCCGGCCAAAAACATTCAGTACTTC CASSQEGGPAKNIQYF
. once TRBJ1-1 TRBV9 TGTGCCAGCAGCCCCGCAGGGGCTGAAGCTTTCTTT CASSPAGAEAFF
TRBD1 . TRBJ1-2 TRBV10-3 TGTGCCATCAGTGAACAGGGGGCGAACTATGGCTACACCTTC CAISEQGANYGYTF
TRBD1 . TRBJ1-2 TRBV9 TGTGCCAGCAGCGGACAGGGAGCCTACACCTTC CASSGQGAYTF